Following are 21 T cell receptor beta chains from one sample sequenced in a study of T cell responses to AZD1222 COVID-19 vaccine. The method was immunoSEQ multiplex PCR; TCRdb's version includes in-frame clones alone and lacks a portion of them. The data show around 130,000 clones, 93% seen once. This specimen was peripheral blood, taken on day 0 of AZD1222 vaccination. The receptors shown here come from an adult in good health.

The V gene is TRBV28, the J gene TRBJ1-4; D perhaps matches TRBD1 (5 bases). The germline V gene encodes CDR1 MDHEN and CDR2 SYDVKM. Trimming shortened V by 4 bases and J by 10 bases, and 22 bases separated the two germline ends. CDR3 length equals 16 residues. The CDR3 region has the DNA TGTGCCAGCAGTTCTGGGGGACCGACTCACCTCCGAAAACTGTTTTTT. It translates to CASSSGGPTHLRKLFF.

This clone occurred once. The chain links TRBV7-2 to TRBJ2-7, with D perhaps TRBD2 (6 bases). Trimming stripped 5 bases from V and 3 bases from J, with 14 bases between. The CDR3 totals 14 residues. Germline CDR1 and CDR2: SGHTA and FQGNSA. For the CDR3, the DNA is TGTGCCAGCAGCCCAAGGACTACCAACTACGAGCAGTACTTC. It yields the protein CASSPRTTNYEQYF.

The gene calls are TRBV2 and TRBJ1-1; a weak D match, TRBD1 (5 bases). CDR3 length: 14 residues. Germline CDR1 SNHLY, CDR2 FYNNEI. The V end lost 6 bases, the J end lost 8 bases, and 19 bases lay between the germline ends. CDR3 nucleotide sequence: TGTGCCAGCAGCGCGCTGAATGGGGGTGTGGAAGCTTTCTTT. Amino acid sequence: CASSALNGGVEAFF.

Here the CDR3 DNA reads TGCGCCAGCAGTGACCCGGGACTGGGAAAAGAGACCCAGTACTTC. Protein sequence: CASSDPGLGKETQYF. V and J are TRBV10-1 and TRBJ2-5; perhaps TRBD2 as D (6 bases). V dropped 3 bases and J dropped 3 bases, with 14 bases sitting between them. The CDR3 runs to 15 residues. Looked up from germline, CDR1 is WNHNN and CDR2 is SYGVQD (reference sequence).

The V call is TRBV9, the J call TRBJ1-2, with 11 positions matching TRBD1. The V gene end was trimmed by 0 bases and the J gene end by 1 base; junction bases not matched to a gene: 5. There are 17 residues in the CDR3. Germline V CDR1 and CDR2: SGDLS, YYNGEE. This CDR3 reads CASSVGTGGPLNYGYTF. The CDR3 DNA reads as TGTGCCAGCAGCGTAGGGACAGGGGGCCCTCTTAACTATGGCTACACCTTC.

The chain carries TRBV6-5 and TRBJ1-2, with 8 bases matching TRBD1. V shed 5 bases and J 6 bases; nucleotides not matched to a gene: 11. This CDR3 has 15 amino acids. Germline V lookup: CDR1 MNHEY, CDR2 SVGAGI. The CDR3 DNA reads TGTGCCAGCAGTCGCCGGGACAGGCGTTGGCATGGCTACACCTTC. It is translated as CASSRRDRRWHGYTF.

This clone was detected once. This chain joins TRBV7-3 and TRBJ1-3, with a tentative D call TRBD1 (6 bases). Germline lookup yields CDR1 SGHTA and CDR2 FQGTGA. V lost 5 bases and J 0 bases, leaving 14 bases between the germline ends. The CDR3 runs 16 residues. The CDR3 DNA follows: TGTGCCAGCAGCAAACAGGGCGACCTCTCTGGAAACACCATATATTTT. This codes for CASSKQGDLSGNTIYF.

V is TRBV2 and J is TRBJ1-1; unclear D gene. Deletions cut 4 bases from V and 5 bases from J, with 11 bases between. This CDR3 has 13 residues. Per germline, CDR1 SNHLY and CDR2 FYNNEI. The CDR3: CASSVSGGTEAFF. Here the CDR3 DNA reads TGTGCCAGCAGTGTTTCGGGAGGGACTGAAGCTTTCTTT.

The CDR3 loop is CASSIDAGRLSNQPQHF. The CDR3 DNA reads as TGTGCCAGTAGTATAGATGCAGGGCGGTTGAGCAATCAGCCCCAGCATTTT. The chain links TRBV19 to TRBJ1-5; D is perhaps TRBD1 (5 bases). The CDR3 totals 17 residues. Germline CDR1 and CDR2: LNHDA and SQIVND (reference sequence). Between the trimmed V and J ends, which lost 0 bases and 1 base, there was a span of 13 bases.

The chain links TRBV19 to TRBJ1-5; no firm D call. Germline loops: CDR1 LNHDA, CDR2 SQIVND (reference sequence). V was cut by 10 bases and J by 2 bases, with 12 bases left in between. There are 13 residues in the CDR3. CDR3 in amino acids: CATGNLGNQPQHF. CDR3 DNA sequence: TGTGCCACCGGAAACTTGGGCAATCAGCCCCAGCATTTT.

This chain links TRBV30 with TRBJ2-7; D is possibly TRBD1 or TRBD2 (5 bases each). The germline V gene has CDR1 GTSNPN and CDR2 SVGIG (reference sequence). The CDR3 has 15 amino acids. V was pared by 4 bases and J by 3 bases, with 19 bases between. As DNA, the CDR3 is TGTGCCTGGAACCCTGGGACGCCCGGCCTCTACGAGCAGTACTTC. It specifies CAWNPGTPGLYEQYF.

J is TRBJ2-6 and V is TRBV28, with D unclear. Deletions cut 6 bases from V and 3 bases from J, with 15 bases between. Germline V gene lookup returns CDR1 MDHEN and CDR2 SYDVKM. The CDR3 consists of 16 residues. The CDR3 spells CASSSLPPGGANVLTF. DNA of the CDR3: TGTGCCAGCAGCTCCCTCCCCCCGGGTGGGGCCAACGTCCTGACTTTC.

The chain couples TRBV7-8 to TRBJ1-5, with a possible D match to TRBD1 (6 bases). V was trimmed by 2 bases and J by 2 bases, leaving 16 bases between them. The CDR3 consists of 17 residues. The V gene's germline CDR1 is SGHVS and CDR2 FQNEAQ. CDR3 coding DNA: TGTGCCAGCAGCTTAACGGGGGACATACAAGGCAATCAGCCCCAGCATTTT. Its protein is CASSLTGDIQGNQPQHF.

V is TRBV5-4 and J is TRBJ2-2; 7 bases agree with TRBD1. There are 14 residues in the CDR3. The V gene's germline CDR1 is SGHNT and CDR2 YYREEE (reference sequence). V was pared by 3 bases and J by 4 bases, with 3 bases of the junction left unmatched. The chain's CDR3 is CASSWDRTTGELFF. The CDR3 DNA follows: TGTGCCAGCAGCTGGGACAGAACCACCGGGGAGCTGTTTTTT.

The chain employs TRBV30 and TRBJ2-7; D is perhaps TRBD2 (6 bases). CDR1 and CDR2 from the germline V gene are GTSNPN and SVGIG (reference sequence). The CDR3 loop spans 15 amino acids. With 3 bases removed from V and 4 bases from J, the gap between germline ends came to 19 bases. In DNA, the CDR3 is TGTGCCTGGAGAAAAGCCCAGGAGGGCCGTTACGAGCAGTACTTC. Protein sequence: CAWRKAQEGRYEQYF. Full variable domain (missing parts from reference TRBV30 and TRBJ2-7): SQTIHQWPATLVQPVGSPLSLECTVEGTSNPNLYWYRQAAGRGLQLLFYSVGIGQISSEVPQNLSASRPQDRQFILSSKKLLLSDSGFYLCAWRKAQEGRYEQYFGPGTRLTVT.

CDR3 nucleotide sequence: TGCAGCGTTGAAGTCAAGAGGGACGAGCAGTACTTC. This codes for CSVEVKRDEQYF. V is TRBV29-1 and J is TRBJ2-7, with D possibly TRBD2 on 5 matching bases. Germline CDR1 and CDR2: SQVTM and ANQGSEA. The CDR3 length is 12 residues. Trimming pared 1 base from V and 5 bases from J, leaving 9 bases between.

This rearrangement joins TRBV13 to TRBJ2-3, with no clear D. Trimming shortened V by 5 bases and J by 6 bases, and 9 bases separated the two germline ends. CDR1 and CDR2 (germline): PRHDT, FYEKMQ (reference sequence). The CDR3 spans 12 residues. CDR3 nucleotides: TGTGCCAGCAGCCTAACAGCGGATACGCAGTATTTT. It yields the protein CASSLTADTQYF. Together with reference TRBV13 and TRBJ2-3, the CDR3 gives the full variable domain: AAGVIQSPRHLIKEKRETATLKCYPIPRHDTVYWYQQGPGQDPQFLISFYEKMQSDKGSIPDRFSAQQFSDYHSELNMSSLELGDSALYFCASSLTADTQYFGPGTRLTVL.

This clone has just a few counts. This rearrangement joins TRBV28 to TRBJ2-7; the D gene is possibly TRBD2 (6 bases). The CDR3 length is 14 residues. The ends were cut back, 5 bases at V and 3 bases at J, with 14 bases in the middle. Per the germline V gene, CDR1 is MDHEN and CDR2 is SYDVKM. The CDR3 reads CASSQSGADYEQYF. In DNA, the CDR3 is TGTGCCAGCAGTCAGTCGGGAGCGGACTACGAGCAGTACTTC.

The chain is built from TRBV6-5 and TRBJ1-1; no reliable D call. The V end lost 6 bases, the J end lost 1 base, and 9 bases lay between the germline ends. There are 13 residues in the CDR3. The germline V gene has CDR1 MNHEY and CDR2 SVGAGI. CDR3 coding DNA: TGTGCCAGCAGCCTTCAGTCGAACACTGAAGCTTTCTTT. Encoded protein: CASSLQSNTEAFF.

The rearrangement links TRBV5-8 to TRBJ1-2; 7 bases are a match to TRBD1. Germline lookup yields CDR1 SGHTS and CDR2 YDEGEE. Trimming at V came to 1 base and at J to 5 bases, leaving 5 bases not matched to a gene. The CDR3 is made up of 14 amino acids. The CDR3 sequence is CASSLTGQEYGYTF. The CDR3 nucleotides are TGTGCCAGCAGCTTGACTGGACAGGAGTATGGCTACACCTTC. Based on the CDR3 plus reference TRBV5-8 and TRBJ1-2, the full variable domain is EAGVTQSPTHLIKTRGQQATLRCSPISGHTSVYWYQQALGLGLQFLLWYDEGEERNRGNFPPRFSGRQFPNYSSELNVNALELEDSALYLCASSLTGQEYGYTFGSGTRLTVV.

V is TRBV21-1 and J is TRBJ1-1; the table's D call of TRBD1 was not tested on the DNA. TRBV21-1 is a recognized pseudogene. CDR3 length: 13 residues. The CDR3 DNA follows: TGTGCCAGCAGCACCCAAGGGGACACTGAAGCTTTCTTT. Translating it yields CASSTQGDTEAFF.